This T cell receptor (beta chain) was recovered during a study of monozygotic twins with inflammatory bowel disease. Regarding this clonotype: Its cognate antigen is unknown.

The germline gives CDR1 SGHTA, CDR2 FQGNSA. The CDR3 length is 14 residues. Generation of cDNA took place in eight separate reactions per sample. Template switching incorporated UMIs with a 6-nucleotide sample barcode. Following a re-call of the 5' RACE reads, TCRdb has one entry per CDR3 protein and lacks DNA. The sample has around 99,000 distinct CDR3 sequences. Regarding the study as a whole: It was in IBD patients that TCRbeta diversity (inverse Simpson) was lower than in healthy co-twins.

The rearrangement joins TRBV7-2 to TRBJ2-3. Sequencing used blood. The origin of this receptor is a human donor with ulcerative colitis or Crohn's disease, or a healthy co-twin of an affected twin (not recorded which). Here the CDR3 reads CASSSQMGTDTQYF. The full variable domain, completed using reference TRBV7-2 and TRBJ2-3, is GAGVSQSPSNKVTEKGKDVELRCDPISGHTALYWYRQSLGQGLEFLIYFQGNSAPDKSGLPSDRFSAERTGGSVSTLTIQRTQQEDSAVYLCASSSQMGTDTQYFGPGTRLTVL.